This T cell receptor beta chain emerged from a study of T cells in Graves' hyperthyroidism and ophthalmopathy. In the study overall: The authors collected peripheral blood at initial diagnosis, before any treatment.

Study-wide results and caveats: Appearing also in blood were most of the thyroid clonotypes expanded above 0.001.

Stability of Graves' hyperthyroidism was defined as absent ophthalmopathy progression within 18 months. Any patient presenting with uncontrolled infection, other autoimmune disease, pregnancy or lactation was left out. Trimming removed 5 bases at V and 0 bases at J, with 7 bases between. This CDR3 spans 14 amino acids. Germline lookup yields CDR1 SGHTA and CDR2 FQGNSA. This clonotype occurred many times. Its antigen is as yet unknown. From RNA transcripts, TCR beta CDR3 regions were amplified. The HTBI primer set drove a first-round RT-PCR of the TCR CDR3. MiXCR, run by TCRdb on the multiplex PCR reads, gives a single entry per CDR3 protein. The sample holds about 590,000 distinct CDR3 sequences, 15% to 17% seen once.

The sequence derives from a young woman with Graves' hyperthyroidism. What was sequenced was blood. The J gene is TRBJ2-2, the V gene TRBV7-2; unclear D gene. The CDR3 here is CASSPHTNTGELFF. CDR3 bases: TGTGCCAGCAGCCCCCATACGAACACCGGGGAGCTGTTTTTT.